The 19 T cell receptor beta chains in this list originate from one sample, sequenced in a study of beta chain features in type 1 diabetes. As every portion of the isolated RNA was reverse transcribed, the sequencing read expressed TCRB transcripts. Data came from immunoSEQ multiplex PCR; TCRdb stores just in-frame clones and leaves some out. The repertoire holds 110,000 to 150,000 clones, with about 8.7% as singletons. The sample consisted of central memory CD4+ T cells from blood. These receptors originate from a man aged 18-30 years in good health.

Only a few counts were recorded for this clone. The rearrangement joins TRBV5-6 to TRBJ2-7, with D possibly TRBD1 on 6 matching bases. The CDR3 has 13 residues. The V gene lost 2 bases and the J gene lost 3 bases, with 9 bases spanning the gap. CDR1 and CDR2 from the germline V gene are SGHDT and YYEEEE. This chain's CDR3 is CASSFGQIYEQYF. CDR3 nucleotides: TGTGCCAGCAGCTTTGGACAGATCTACGAGCAGTACTTC.

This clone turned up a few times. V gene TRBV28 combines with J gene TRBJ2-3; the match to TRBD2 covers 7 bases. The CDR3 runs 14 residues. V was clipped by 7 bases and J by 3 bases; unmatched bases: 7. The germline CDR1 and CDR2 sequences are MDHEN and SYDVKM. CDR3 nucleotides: TGTGCCAGCAAGTTCCCAGCGGGGACAGATACGCAGTATTTT. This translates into CASKFPAGTDTQYF. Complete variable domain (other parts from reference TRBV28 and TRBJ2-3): DVKVTQSSRYLVKRTGEKVFLECVQDMDHENMFWYRQDPGLGLRLIYFSYDVKMKEKGDIPEGYSVSREKKERFSLILESASTNQTSMYLCASKFPAGTDTQYFGPGTRLTVL.

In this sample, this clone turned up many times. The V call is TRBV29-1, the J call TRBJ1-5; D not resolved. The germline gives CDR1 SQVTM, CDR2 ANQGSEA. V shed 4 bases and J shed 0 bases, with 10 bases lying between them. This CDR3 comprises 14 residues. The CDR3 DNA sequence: TGCAGCGTTGCGGAGGGAGGTAGCAATCAGCCCCAGCATTTT. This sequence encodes CSVAEGGSNQPQHF.

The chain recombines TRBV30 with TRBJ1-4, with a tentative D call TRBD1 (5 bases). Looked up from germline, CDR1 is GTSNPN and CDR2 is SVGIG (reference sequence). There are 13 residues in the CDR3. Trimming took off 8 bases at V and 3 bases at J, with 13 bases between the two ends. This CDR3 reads CARSGGANEKLFF. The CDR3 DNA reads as TGTGCCAGGTCGGGGGGAGCTAATGAAAAACTGTTTTTT.

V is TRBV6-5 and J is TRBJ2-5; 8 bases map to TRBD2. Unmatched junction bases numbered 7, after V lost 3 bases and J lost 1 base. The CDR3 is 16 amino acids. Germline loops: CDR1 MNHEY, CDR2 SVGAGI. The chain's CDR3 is CASSYWLAGPQETQYF. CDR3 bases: TGTGCCAGCAGTTATTGGCTAGCGGGCCCCCAAGAGACCCAGTACTTC.

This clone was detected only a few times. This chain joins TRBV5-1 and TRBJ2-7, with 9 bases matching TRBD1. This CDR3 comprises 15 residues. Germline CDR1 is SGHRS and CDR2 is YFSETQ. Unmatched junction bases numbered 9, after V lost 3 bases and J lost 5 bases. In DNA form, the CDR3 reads TGCGCCAGCAGCTCGTCCGGGACAGGGACTAACGAGCAGTACTTC. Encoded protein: CASSSSGTGTNEQYF.

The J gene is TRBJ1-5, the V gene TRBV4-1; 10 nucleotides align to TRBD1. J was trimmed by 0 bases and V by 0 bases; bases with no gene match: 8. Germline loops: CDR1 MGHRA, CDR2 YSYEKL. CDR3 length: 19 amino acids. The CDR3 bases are TGCGCCAGCAGCCAAGAGGCGACAGGGGGCAGATATAGCAATCAGCCCCAGCATTTT. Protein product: CASSQEATGGRYSNQPQHF.

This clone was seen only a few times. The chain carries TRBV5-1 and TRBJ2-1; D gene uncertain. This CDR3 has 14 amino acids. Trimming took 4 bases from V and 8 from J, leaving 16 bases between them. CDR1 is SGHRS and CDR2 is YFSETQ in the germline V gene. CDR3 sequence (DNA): TGCGCCAGCAGCCCCAGACACGGCCCAGATGAGCAGTTCTTC. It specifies CASSPRHGPDEQFF. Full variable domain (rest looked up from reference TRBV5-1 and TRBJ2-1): KAGVTQTPRYLIKTRGQQVTLSCSPISGHRSVSWYQQTPGQGLQFLFEYFSETQRNKGNFPGRFSGRQFSNSRSEMNVSTLELGDSALYLCASSPRHGPDEQFFGPGTRLTVL.

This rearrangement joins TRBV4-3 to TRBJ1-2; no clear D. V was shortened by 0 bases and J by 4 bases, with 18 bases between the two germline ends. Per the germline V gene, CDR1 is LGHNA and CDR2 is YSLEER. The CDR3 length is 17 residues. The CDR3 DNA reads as TGCGCCAGCAGCCAAGATTACCCTCTGGCTTTCCCCTATGGCTACACCTTC. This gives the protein CASSQDYPLAFPYGYTF.

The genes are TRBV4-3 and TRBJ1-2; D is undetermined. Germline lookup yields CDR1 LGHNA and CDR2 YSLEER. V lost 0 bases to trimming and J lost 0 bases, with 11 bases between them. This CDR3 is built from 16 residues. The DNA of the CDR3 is TGCGCCAGCAGCCAAGATGTTGGCCTGACTAACTATGGCTACACCTTC. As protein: CASSQDVGLTNYGYTF.

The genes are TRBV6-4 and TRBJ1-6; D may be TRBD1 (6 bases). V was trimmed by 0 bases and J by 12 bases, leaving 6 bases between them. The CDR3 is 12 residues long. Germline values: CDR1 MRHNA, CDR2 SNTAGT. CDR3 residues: CASSDSGGPLHF. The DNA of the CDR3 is TGTGCCAGCAGTGACTCAGGGGGACCCCTCCACTTT.

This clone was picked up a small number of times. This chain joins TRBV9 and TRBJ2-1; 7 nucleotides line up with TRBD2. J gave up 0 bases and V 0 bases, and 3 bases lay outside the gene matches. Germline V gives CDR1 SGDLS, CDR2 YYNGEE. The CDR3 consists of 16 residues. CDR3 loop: CASSVGGGVSYNEQFF. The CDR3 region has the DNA TGTGCCAGCAGCGTAGGGGGGGGAGTCTCCTACAATGAGCAGTTCTTC.

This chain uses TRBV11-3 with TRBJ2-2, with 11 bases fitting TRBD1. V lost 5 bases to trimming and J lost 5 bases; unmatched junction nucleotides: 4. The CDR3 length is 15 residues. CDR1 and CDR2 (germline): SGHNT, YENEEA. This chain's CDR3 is CASSPGQGATGELFF. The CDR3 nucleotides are TGTGCCAGCAGCCCTGGACAGGGGGCGACCGGGGAGCTGTTTTTT.

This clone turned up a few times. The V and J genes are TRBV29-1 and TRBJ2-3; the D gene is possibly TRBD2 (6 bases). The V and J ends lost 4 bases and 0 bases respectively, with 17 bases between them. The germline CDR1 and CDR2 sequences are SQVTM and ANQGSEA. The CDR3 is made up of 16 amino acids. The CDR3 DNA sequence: TGCAGCGTTGGATCCGGTGCGGGGTGGAGCACAGATACGCAGTATTTT. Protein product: CSVGSGAGWSTDTQYF.

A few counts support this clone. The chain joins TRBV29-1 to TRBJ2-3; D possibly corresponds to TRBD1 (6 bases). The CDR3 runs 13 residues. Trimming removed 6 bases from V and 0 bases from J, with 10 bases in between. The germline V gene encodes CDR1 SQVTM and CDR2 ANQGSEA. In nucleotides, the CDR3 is TGCAGCGTCGGACAGTCTAGCACAGATACGCAGTATTTT. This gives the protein CSVGQSSTDTQYF.

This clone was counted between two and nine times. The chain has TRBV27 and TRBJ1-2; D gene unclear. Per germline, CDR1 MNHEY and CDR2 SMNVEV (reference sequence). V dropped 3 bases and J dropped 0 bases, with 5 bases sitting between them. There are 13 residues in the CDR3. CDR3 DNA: TGTGCCAGCAGTTTCTACGCTAACTATGGCTACACCTTC. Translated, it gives CASSFYANYGYTF.

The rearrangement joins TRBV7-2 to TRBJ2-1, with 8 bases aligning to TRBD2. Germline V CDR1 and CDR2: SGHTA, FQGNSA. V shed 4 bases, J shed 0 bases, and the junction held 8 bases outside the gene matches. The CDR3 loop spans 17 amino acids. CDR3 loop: CASSSKRGTSSYNEQFF. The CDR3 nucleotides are TGTGCCAGCAGCTCTAAGCGGGGGACGAGCTCCTACAATGAGCAGTTCTTC.

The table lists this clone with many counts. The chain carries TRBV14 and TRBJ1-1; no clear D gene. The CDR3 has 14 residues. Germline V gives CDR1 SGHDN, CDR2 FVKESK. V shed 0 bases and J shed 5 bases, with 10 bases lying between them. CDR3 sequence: CASSQDSVRTEAFF. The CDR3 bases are TGTGCCAGCAGCCAAGATAGCGTGAGGACTGAAGCTTTCTTT.

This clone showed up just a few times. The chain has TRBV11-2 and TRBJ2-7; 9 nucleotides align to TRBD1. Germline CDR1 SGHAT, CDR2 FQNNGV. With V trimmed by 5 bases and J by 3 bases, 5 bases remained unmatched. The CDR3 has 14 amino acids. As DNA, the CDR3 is TGTGCCAGCAGCCACGGGACAGGGTTCTACGAGCAGTACTTC. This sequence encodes CASSHGTGFYEQYF.